Each of the 3 T cell receptor beta chains below was sequenced from the same sample in a study of blood T cell repertoires in COVID-19. Profiled with immunoSEQ multiplex PCR; TCRdb holds only in-frame clones, not every one. The data hold 280,000 or so clones, with about 91% observed a single time. Material: peripheral blood. These receptors were collected from a woman aged 55-75 years with acute or convalescent COVID-19.

V is TRBV9 and J is TRBJ2-3, with D perhaps TRBD1 (5 bases). The CDR3 loop spans 13 amino acids. CDR1 and CDR2 (germline): SGDLS, YYNGEE. V was trimmed by 4 bases and J by 6 bases, leaving 12 bases between them. The CDR3 loop reads CASSPLGADTQYF. The CDR3 DNA sequence: TGTGCCAGCAGCCCACTTGGGGCTGATACGCAGTATTTT. Full variable domain (remainder filled in from reference TRBV9 and TRBJ2-3): DSGVTQTPKHLITATGQRVTLRCSPRSGDLSVYWYQQSLDQGLQFLIQYYNGEERAKGNILERFSAQQFPDLHSELNLSSLELGDSALYFCASSPLGADTQYFGPGTRLTVL.

The chain recombines TRBV6-2 or TRBV6-3 with TRBJ2-1; TRBD2 might be the D (6 bases). The CDR3 runs to 15 residues. V dropped 5 bases and J dropped 9 bases, with 20 bases sitting between them. Germline CDR1 reads MNHEY; CDR2 reads SVGEGT. CDR3: CASSGTIGSRSEQFF. The CDR3 DNA reads TGTGCCAGCAGTGGAACGATCGGGAGTCGAAGTGAGCAGTTCTTC.

The chain combines TRBV6-5 with TRBJ2-1; 8 bases agree with TRBD2. Germline assignment: CDR1 MNHEY and CDR2 SVGAGI. The CDR3 consists of 15 residues. The V and J ends lost 2 bases and 6 bases, in that order; junction bases with no gene match: 6. CDR3 in DNA: TGTGCCAGCAGTTACGCCGGGAGGGCGGCCAATGAGCAGTTCTTC. Protein: CASSYAGRAANEQFF.